The rows below give T cell receptor beta chains drawn from one sample of a study of blood T cells in healthy people across ages. TCRdb used MiXCR to reprocess the 5' RACE reads, holding one entry per CDR3 protein. The sample yields roughly 700,000 distinct CDR3 sequences, around a quarter seen once. These data also featured in a second study, about T cells of mothers and their children.

Sequenced: blood. Receptors were obtained from a boy aged 10-17 years in good health. The CDR3 runs from the conserved cysteine through the conserved F or W. Each record gives: V gene, clone size, D gene, J gene, CDR3 DNA, CDR3 protein. A D gene is named only where the DNA matches it firmly. The size entry is marked missing in some rows and otherwise reads once, few, many or a size class.

TRBV29-1	.	.	TRBJ2-1	TGCAGCGTTGAAGTGGAGGGTCGGGCCTACAATGAGCAGTTCTTC	CSVEVEGRAYNEQFF
TRBV11-2	.	TRBD2	TRBJ2-3	TGTGCCAGCAGCTTAGATTTAATGGCGGGGGGGCGAGATACGCAGTATTTT	CASSLDLMAGGRDTQYF
TRBV7-9	.	.	TRBJ1-2	TGTGCCAGCAGCTTAGCTCAGGGGATGGACTATGGCTACACCTTC	CASSLAQGMDYGYTF
TRBV7-2	few	TRBD1	TRBJ1-3	TGTGCCAGCAGCTACCTGGACAGGGGCGGAAACACCATATATTTT	CASSYLDRGGNTIYF
TRBV4-1	.	.	TRBJ1-2	TGCGCCAGCAGCCAAGTCTCGCTGGGGCCCTATGGCTACACCTTC	CASSQVSLGPYGYTF
TRBV2	.	TRBD1	TRBJ2-7	TGTGCCAGCAGTTCGGGACAGGGCGGCATCTACGAGCAGTACTTC	CASSSGQGGIYEQYF
TRBV10-3	few	.	TRBJ1-2	TGTGCCATCAGTGAAAGATCAAACTATGGCTACACCTTC	CAISERSNYGYTF
TRBV20-1	.	TRBD2	TRBJ2-7	TGCAGTGCTCAGCGGGGGGCTTACGAGCAGTACTTC	CSAQRGAYEQYF
TRBV6-2/TRBV6-3	.	TRBD2	TRBJ2-4	TGTGCCAGCAGGAGGAGCGGACTAGCGGTAGGAGCCAAAAACATTCAGTACTTC	CASRRSGLAVGAKNIQYF
TRBV29-1	.	.	TRBJ2-5	TGCAGCGGCGGCGGTGGGAAGGAGACCCAGTACTTC	CSGGGGKETQYF
TRBV29-1	.	.	TRBJ2-7	TGCAGCGTTGAGGGGGCGCTCCCATACGAGCAGTACTTC	CSVEGALPYEQYF